This T cell receptor beta chain derives from a study of T cell repertoires in cytomegalovirus infection. The overall study: Public TCR beta signatures indicated both CMV infection and matching HLA type.

Concerning this clonotype itself: The target antigen is unknown.

Study conclusions and caveats: Carriers of CMV and the relevant HLA type were discriminated by public TCR beta frequency.

TCRdb passed the reads through MiXCR, listing each CDR3 protein once. Among approximately 160,000 distinct CDR3 sequences listed, more than 15% were seen once. Trimming left V 7 bases short and J 8 bases short, with 23 bases between. Per germline, CDR1 LNHDA and CDR2 SQIVND (reference sequence). The length of the CDR3 is 15 residues. This chain links TRBV19 with TRBJ1-1; D is possibly TRBD1 (5 bases). This receptor was taken from a human donor in good health (CMV status not recorded). Some clones in this sample may be carry-over from other donors' samples. Sequences were obtained from CD8+ T cells from PBMCs. The CDR3 loop reads CASMSVRRLGEEAFF. DNA for the CDR3: TGTGCCAGTATGTCTGTCAGACGATTGGGGGAAGAAGCTTTCTTT.